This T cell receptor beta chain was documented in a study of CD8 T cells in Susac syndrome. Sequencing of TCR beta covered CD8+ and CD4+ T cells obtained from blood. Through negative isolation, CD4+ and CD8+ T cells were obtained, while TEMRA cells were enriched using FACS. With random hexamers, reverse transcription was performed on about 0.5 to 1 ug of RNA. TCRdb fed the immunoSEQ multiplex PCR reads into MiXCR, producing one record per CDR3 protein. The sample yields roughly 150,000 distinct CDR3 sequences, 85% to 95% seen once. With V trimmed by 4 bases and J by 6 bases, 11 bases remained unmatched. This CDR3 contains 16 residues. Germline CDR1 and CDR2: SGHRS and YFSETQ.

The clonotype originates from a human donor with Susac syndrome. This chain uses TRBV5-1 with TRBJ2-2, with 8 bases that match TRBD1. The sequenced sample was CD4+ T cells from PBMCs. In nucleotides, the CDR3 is TGCGCCAGCAGCCCAGACCAGGGGGCAGGATCCGGGGAGCTGTTTTTT. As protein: CASSPDQGAGSGELFF.